Presented here are 14 T cell receptor beta chains from one specimen sequenced in a study of T cells in Graves' hyperthyroidism and ophthalmopathy. RNA transcripts served as the template for amplifying TCR beta CDR3 regions. RT-PCR in the first round (using the HTBI primer set) targeted the TCR CDR3. Each CDR3 protein is one row after TCRdb ran MiXCR on the multiplex PCR reads. The sample gives about 690,000 distinct CDR3 sequences, 17% of which show up once; around a sixth is in the top ten. The specimen sequenced was blood. These receptors were collected from a man aged 45 to 65 with Graves' hyperthyroidism.

This chain joins TRBV28 and TRBJ2-7, with 9 bases matching TRBD1. J was trimmed by 2 bases and V by 3 bases; bases with no gene match: 5. Germline CDR1 is MDHEN and CDR2 is SYDVKM. CDR3 length: 15 residues. The CDR3 DNA reads TGTGCCAGCAGTTTCCCCCGACAGGGGGCCTACGAGCAGTACTTC. It specifies CASSFPRQGAYEQYF.

This clonotype was seen repeatedly, ten times or more. This chain joins TRBV28 and TRBJ1-2; 12 bases line up with TRBD1. The germline V gene has CDR1 MDHEN and CDR2 SYDVKM. The ends lost 4 bases at V and 8 bases at J; junction bases unmatched: 11. This CDR3 region has 16 residues. CDR3 in DNA: TGTGCCAGCAGTTCTTTCCCCGGGACAGGGGGCGGAGGCTACACCTTC. Translated, it gives CASSSFPGTGGGGYTF.

The chain recombines TRBV27 with TRBJ1-2; D possibly corresponds to TRBD1 (5 bases). The CDR3 length is 16 residues. V was trimmed by 6 bases and J by 2 bases, leaving 19 bases between them. CDR1 and CDR2 from the germline V gene are MNHEY and SMNVEV (reference sequence). The CDR3 DNA sequence: TGTGCCAGCAGATTCCTGTCGGGGGGGGAAAACTATGGCTACACCTTC. It yields the protein CASRFLSGGENYGYTF.

Remarks on this clonotype: This may arise from a read error, as a much more abundant clone is one base away. This chain uses TRBV30 with TRBJ1-1; D remains ambiguous. CDR1 and CDR2 (germline): GTSNPN, SVGIG (reference sequence). The CDR3 spans 12 residues. The CDR3 region is CGSDRKSTEAFF. In DNA form, the CDR3 reads TGTGGCTCGGACCGGAAATCCACTGAAGCTTTCTTT.

This clonotype occurred many times. The chain has TRBV30 and TRBJ2-5, with TRBD1 identical over 8 bases. Germline V gene data show CDR1 as GTSNPN and CDR2 as SVGIG (reference sequence). The CDR3 length is 15 residues. V gave up 3 bases and J gave up 4 bases; unmatched junction bases: 10. The CDR3 protein is CAWSPGQVGGETQYF. The CDR3, as DNA: TGTGCCTGGAGCCCGGGACAGGTTGGAGGAGAGACCCAGTACTTC.

The chain carries TRBV20-1 and TRBJ1-2, with a possible D match to TRBD1 (5 bases). The length of the CDR3 is 13 residues. CDR1 is DFQATT, CDR2 SNEGSKA, per germline (reference sequence). The V end lost 4 bases, the J end lost 8 bases, and 17 bases lay between the germline ends. DNA of the CDR3: TGCAGTGCTATACCTAGAGGGGCGAGGGGCTACACCTTC. Protein sequence: CSAIPRGARGYTF.

The gene calls are TRBV27 and TRBJ1-1; D is unresolved. This CDR3 spans 14 amino acids. CDR1 and CDR2 (germline): MNHEY, SMNVEV (reference sequence). The V gene lost 6 bases and the J gene lost 2 bases, with 13 bases spanning the gap. In DNA form, the CDR3 reads TGTGCCAGCAGACAAGAGGTGAAAAACACTGAAGCTTTCTTT. Translating gives CASRQEVKNTEAFF.

This clonotype was observed many times. The V gene is TRBV27, the J gene TRBJ2-7; D possibly corresponds to TRBD2 (6 bases). The V gene lost 4 bases and the J gene lost 0 bases, with 13 bases spanning the gap. CDR3 size: 15 residues. Germline CDR1 and CDR2: MNHEY and SMNVEV (reference sequence). The CDR3 coding sequence is TGTGCCAGCAGTTCCCGGGACTCCTACTCCTACGAGCAGTACTTC. Translating gives CASSSRDSYSYEQYF.

The rearrangement links TRBV19 to TRBJ1-2; no clear D. The CDR3 sequence is 13 residues long. CDR1 is LNHDA and CDR2 is SQIVND in the germline V gene (reference sequence). V dropped 4 bases and J dropped 4 bases, with 10 bases sitting between them. The CDR3 sequence is CASSTSNLYGYTF. The CDR3 bases are TGTGCCAGTAGTACCTCGAACCTCTATGGCTACACCTTC. Drawing the rest from reference TRBV19 and TRBJ1-2, the complete variable domain is DGGITQSPKYLFRKEGQNVTLSCEQNLNHDAMYWYRQDPGQGLRLIYYSQIVNDFQKGDIAEGYSVSREKKESFPLTVTSAQKNPTAFYLCASSTSNLYGYTFGSGTRLTVV.

There are many counts of this clonotype. The CDR3 nucleotides are TGTGCCAGCAGTACTAGGGGAAACGAGCAGTACTTC. Encoded protein: CASSTRGNEQYF. The chain employs TRBV27 and TRBJ2-7; D tentatively reads TRBD1 or TRBD2 (5 bases each). The CDR3 is made up of 12 amino acids. V was clipped by 5 bases and J by 5 bases, with 10 bases between them. CDR1 is MNHEY, CDR2 SMNVEV, per germline (reference sequence).

This clonotype showed up many times. The chain recombines TRBV28 with TRBJ2-3; TRBD2 matches 10 bases. This CDR3 is 18 amino acids long. Germline V gives CDR1 MDHEN, CDR2 SYDVKM. J was trimmed by 4 bases and V by 1 base; bases with no gene match: 11. In DNA, the CDR3 is TGTGCCAGCAGTTTATCACGTGTCGGGACTAGCGAAGCAGATACGCAGTATTTT. Amino acid sequence: CASSLSRVGTSEADTQYF.

This clonotype appeared a few times. J is TRBJ2-1 and V is TRBV7-9; D might be TRBD1 (5 bases). V was trimmed by 1 base and J by 0 bases, leaving 13 bases between them. Germline-derived CDR1 and CDR2 are SEHNR and FQNEAQ (reference sequence). This CDR3 comprises 17 residues. CDR3 sequence (DNA): TGTGCCAGCAGCTTAGTCGGAGACAGATTCTCCTACAATGAGCAGTTCTTC. This gives the protein CASSLVGDRFSYNEQFF.

This clonotype was observed a few times. The rearrangement uses TRBV7-8 and TRBJ2-6; D gene ambiguous. The V gene's germline CDR1 is SGHVS and CDR2 FQNEAQ. The CDR3 contains 16 residues. The V and J ends lost 4 bases and 0 bases respectively, with 10 bases between them. CDR3 residues: CASSWDGSSGANVLTF. The CDR3 DNA reads TGTGCCAGCAGCTGGGATGGGTCCTCTGGGGCCAACGTCCTGACTTTC.

This clonotype came up many times. The chain has TRBV3-1 and TRBJ2-6, with D possibly being TRBD1 (6 bases). Trimming pared 2 bases from V and 2 bases from J, leaving 7 bases between. The CDR3 loop spans 15 amino acids. CDR1 and CDR2 (germline): LGHDT, YNNKEL (reference sequence). The CDR3 nucleotides read TGTGCCAGCAGCCAACCAGGGGCTGGGGCCAACGTCCTGACTTTC. Protein product: CASSQPGAGANVLTF.